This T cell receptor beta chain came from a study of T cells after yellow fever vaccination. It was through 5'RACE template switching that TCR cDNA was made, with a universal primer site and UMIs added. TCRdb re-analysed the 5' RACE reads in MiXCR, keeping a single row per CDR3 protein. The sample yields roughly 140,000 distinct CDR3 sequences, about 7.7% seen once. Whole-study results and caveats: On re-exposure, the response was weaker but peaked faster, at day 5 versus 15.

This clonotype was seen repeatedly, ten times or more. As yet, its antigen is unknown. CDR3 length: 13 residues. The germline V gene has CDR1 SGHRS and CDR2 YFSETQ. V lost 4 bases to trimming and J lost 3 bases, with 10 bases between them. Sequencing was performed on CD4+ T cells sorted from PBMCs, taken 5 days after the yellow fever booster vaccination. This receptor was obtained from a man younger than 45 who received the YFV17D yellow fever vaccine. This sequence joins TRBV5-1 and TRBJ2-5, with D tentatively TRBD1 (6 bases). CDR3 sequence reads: CASSVGQKETQYF. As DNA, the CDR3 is TGCGCCAGCAGCGTTGGACAGAAAGAGACCCAGTACTTC. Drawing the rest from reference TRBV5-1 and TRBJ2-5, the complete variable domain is KAGVTQTPRYLIKTRGQQVTLSCSPISGHRSVSWYQQTPGQGLQFLFEYFSETQRNKGNFPGRFSGRQFSNSRSEMNVSTLELGDSALYLCASSVGQKETQYFGPGTRLLVL.